The 3 T cell receptor beta chains below all came from one sample that was sequenced in a study of a mutant IDH1 vaccine in newly diagnosed glioma. Stated time point: baseline, week 1 (first vaccination visit). Specified treatment: pre-vaccination baseline after standard-of-care therapy. Sequencing used immunoSEQ multiplex PCR; TCRdb keeps in-frame clones, though not all of them. The table lists more than 50,000 clones, just over 85% of them singletons. Sequencing was performed on PBMCs, taken from a glioma patient treated with radiotherapy, temozolomide or both. Receptors originate from a man in his thirties or forties with glioma.

This clone came up once. The V and J genes are TRBV28 and TRBJ1-2; D is perhaps TRBD1 (5 bases). The CDR3 runs 13 residues. From germline, CDR1 is MDHEN and CDR2 SYDVKM. V was pared by 10 bases and J by 5 bases, with 17 bases between. The CDR3 sequence: CATLAQGMYGYTF. The CDR3 DNA follows: TGTGCCACCCTAGCCCAGGGTATGTATGGCTACACCTTC.

This chain connects TRBV11-2 to TRBJ1-1; TRBD1 matches at 7 bases. The length of the CDR3 is 15 residues. V shed 5 bases and J 1 base; nucleotides not matched to a gene: 7. Germline V gene lookup returns CDR1 SGHAT and CDR2 FQNNGV. This chain's CDR3 is CASSPRTGENTEAFF. CDR3 DNA sequence: TGTGCCAGCAGCCCGCGGACAGGAGAGAACACTGAAGCTTTCTTT.

The count of this clone is one. The chain recombines TRBV6-1 with TRBJ2-7; 12 nucleotides align to TRBD1. Trimming at V came to 1 base and at J to 6 bases, leaving 13 bases not matched to a gene. This CDR3 comprises 18 residues. CDR1 and CDR2 from the germline V gene are MNHNS and SASEGT. CDR3 residues: CASSEGDRGQARRSEQYF. DNA for the CDR3: TGTGCCAGCAGTGAAGGGGACAGGGGGCAAGCACGGCGGTCCGAGCAGTACTTC.